This T cell receptor (beta chain) was profiled in a study of T cells after yellow fever vaccination. Study conclusions and caveats: Most primary-vaccination clones reappeared after the booster (approximately 95% CD4, approximately 88% CD8).

J lost 5 bases, V lost 4 bases, and 5 bases had no gene match. CDR1 and CDR2 (germline): DFQATT, SNEGSKA (reference sequence). The CDR3 runs 13 residues. This clonotype was counted at least ten times. Its antigen is undetermined. From the 5' RACE reads, TCRdb called clonotypes with MiXCR, one entry per CDR3 protein. The data hold 400,000 or so distinct CDR3 sequences, with roughly 6.1% observed a single time. This sequence joins TRBV20-1 and TRBJ2-1, with 7 bases lining up with TRBD1. The TCR originated in a man aged 25 to 45 who received the YFV17D yellow fever vaccine. This specimen was PBMCs, taken 5 days after the yellow fever booster vaccination. The CDR3 sequence is CSATGTENNEQFF. DNA for the CDR3: TGCAGTGCTACCGGGACAGAAAACAATGAGCAGTTCTTC.